This TCR beta chain was profiled in a study of early T cells in non-severe SARS-CoV-2 infection. The overall study: Unsorted whole-blood RNA was sequenced in bulk, leaving chains unpaired.

Findings of the study overall: Private and CD4 specificities were missed by VDJdb matching, skewed to anti-spike CD8.

This clonotype has only a few counts. What it binds is unknown. V was clipped by 6 bases and J by 2 bases; unmatched bases: 7. The CDR3 runs to 16 residues. From germline, CDR1 is MNHEY and CDR2 SVGEGT. Individual cDNA molecules received unique molecular identifiers during library preparation. TCRdb fed the 5' RACE reads into MiXCR, producing one record per CDR3 protein. The sample comprises approximately 77,000 distinct CDR3 sequences, 12% of which are singletons, and 3.4% rests with the top ten. Sequenced material: whole blood. The sequence came from an adult who was a healthcare worker with PCR-confirmed SARS-CoV-2 infection or an uninfected control (not recorded which). The V gene is TRBV6-2 or TRBV6-3, the J gene TRBJ2-2, with 9 bases fitting TRBD1. The CDR3: CASSLPGQGNTGELFF. The CDR3, as DNA: TGTGCCAGCAGCCTACCGGGACAGGGCAACACCGGGGAGCTGTTTTTT.